Each of the 26 T cell receptor beta chains below was sequenced from the same sample in a study of Ad26.COV2.S vaccination and SARS-CoV-2 variants. Sequencing used immunoSEQ multiplex PCR; TCRdb keeps in-frame clones, though not all of them. This table has around 450,000 clones, 75% to 90% appearing once. As to treatment: some 20 received Ad26.COV2.S at low or high dose, single or two shots; about five received placebo; per-sample allocation not given. Each sample was drawn 63 days after the first injection (of vaccine or placebo). Sequencing was performed on peripheral blood, taken in a trial of Ad26.COV2.S vaccine versus placebo. Receptors were obtained from a person aged 18-65 years who received the Ad26.COV2.S COVID-19 vaccine or a placebo.

This clone was seen just once. The chain has TRBV7-9 and TRBJ1-6; maybe TRBD1 (5 bases). The germline V gene has CDR1 SEHNR and CDR2 FQNEAQ (reference sequence). Trimming shortened V by 1 base and J by 8 bases, and 9 bases separated the two germline ends. The CDR3 loop spans 14 amino acids. The CDR3, as DNA: TGTGCCAGCAGCTTAGGGACACCAGATTCACCCCTCCACTTT. It is translated as CASSLGTPDSPLHF.

V and J are TRBV5-8 and TRBJ2-5, with 8 bases fitting TRBD1. Losses at the gene ends were 7 bases for V and 5 bases for J; bases not matched to a gene: 7. CDR1 is SGHTS and CDR2 is YDEGEE in the germline V gene. This CDR3 has 13 residues. The CDR3 reads CASGYRGRETQYF. The DNA for the CDR3 is TGTGCCAGCGGTTACAGGGGGAGGGAGACCCAGTACTTC.

The chain couples TRBV5-6 to TRBJ2-1; D is possibly TRBD1 or TRBD2 (5 bases each). V was shortened by 0 bases and J by 0 bases, with 13 bases between the two germline ends. The CDR3 sequence is 17 residues long. Germline V gives CDR1 SGHDT, CDR2 YYEEEE. The CDR3 reads CASSLVPGASSYNEQFF. For the CDR3, the DNA is TGTGCCAGCAGCTTGGTGCCCGGGGCCAGCTCCTACAATGAGCAGTTCTTC. Drawing the rest from reference TRBV5-6 and TRBJ2-1, the complete variable domain is DAGVTQSPTHLIKTRGQQVTLRCSPKSGHDTVSWYQQALGQGPQFIFQYYEEEERQRGNFPDRFSGHQFPNYSSELNVNALLLGDSALYLCASSLVPGASSYNEQFFGPGTRLTVL.

V is TRBV28 and J is TRBJ1-1; D remains unclear. V was shortened by 4 bases and J by 8 bases, with 14 bases between the two germline ends. The CDR3 runs 13 residues. Germline CDR1 reads MDHEN; CDR2 reads SYDVKM. The CDR3 DNA sequence: TGTGCCAGCAGTTCCCCCTCCCAAGCCGAAGCTTTCTTT. Its translation: CASSSPSQAEAFF.

The rearrangement links TRBV9 to TRBJ1-3; D gene ambiguous. With 2 bases removed from V and 0 bases from J, the gap between germline ends came to 3 bases. The CDR3 runs 13 residues. Germline V gene sequence: CDR1 SGDLS, CDR2 YYNGEE. The chain's CDR3 is CASSVTSGNTIYF. CDR3 coding DNA: TGTGCCAGCAGCGTGACCTCTGGAAACACCATATATTTT.

The V and J genes are TRBV10-3 and TRBJ1-2; no definite D call. The CDR3 extends over 15 amino acids. The germline V gene has CDR1 ENHRY and CDR2 SYGVKD. Trimming left V 3 bases short and J 7 bases short, with 18 bases between. Written as DNA, the CDR3 is TGTGCCATCAGTGACCCCGGGCCCGAGGTCCGTGGCTACACCTTC. It is translated as CAISDPGPEVRGYTF.

The CDR3 sequence: CASSISTGGTNQPQHF. In DNA, the CDR3 is TGTGCCAGTAGTATATCGACAGGGGGCACCAATCAGCCCCAGCATTTT. The chain combines TRBV19 with TRBJ1-5; 10 bases agree with TRBD1. The J segment lost 3 bases and the V segment lost 2 bases, leaving 4 bases of the junction unmatched. Germline loops: CDR1 LNHDA, CDR2 SQIVND (reference sequence). CDR3 length: 16 amino acids.

The chain links TRBV6-2 or TRBV6-3 to TRBJ1-2; maybe TRBD1 (5 bases). The CDR3 sequence is 14 residues long. The V and J ends lost 2 bases and 4 bases respectively, with 11 bases between them. CDR1 and CDR2 from the germline V gene are MNHEY and SVGEGT. CDR3 nucleotides: TGTGCCAGCAGTTACCTCCAAAGGGGCTATGGCTACACCTTC. It yields the protein CASSYLQRGYGYTF.

The chain joins TRBV19 to TRBJ2-1, with TRBD2 matching over 10 bases. The CDR3 spans 16 residues. The V gene's germline CDR1 is LNHDA and CDR2 SQIVND (reference sequence). V shed 5 bases, J shed 0 bases, and the junction held 4 bases outside the gene matches. The chain's CDR3 is CASSSGLAYSYNEQFF. The CDR3 DNA sequence: TGTGCCAGTAGTTCGGGACTAGCGTACTCCTACAATGAGCAGTTCTTC.

A single count supports this clone. V gene TRBV24-1 combines with J gene TRBJ2-5; TRBD1 matches 7 bases. CDR1 and CDR2 from the germline V gene are KGHDR and SFDVKD. The CDR3 spans 14 residues. The trim removed 2 bases at V and 5 bases at J, leaving 4 bases unmatched. The CDR3 DNA is TGTGCCACCAGTGATTCTGACAGGGAGGAGACCCAGTACTTC. Translated, it gives CATSDSDREETQYF.

For the CDR3, the DNA is TGTGCCAGCGGGATAACGGAGGGTCCCCAGCATTTT. Its protein product is CASGITEGPQHF. The rearrangement uses TRBV12-3 or TRBV12-4 and TRBJ1-5; no clear D gene. The CDR3 has 12 residues. V was pared by 8 bases and J by 10 bases, with 15 bases between.

The chain carries TRBV10-3 and TRBJ1-2; D not resolved. Germline CDR1 and CDR2: ENHRY and SYGVKD. V was cut by 6 bases and J by 4 bases, with 9 bases left in between. The CDR3 contains 12 residues. CDR3 bases: TGTGCCATCAGCGGAACGGTCTATGGCTACACCTTC. Its protein is CAISGTVYGYTF.

This chain uses TRBV2 with TRBJ2-3; D uncertain. Germline loops: CDR1 SNHLY, CDR2 FYNNEI. This CDR3 is built from 14 residues. The germline V and J ends were trimmed by 7 bases and 3 bases, with 14 bases remaining between them. CDR3 protein: CASNTARRTDTQYF. Here the CDR3 DNA reads TGTGCCAGCAATACGGCGAGGCGAACAGATACGCAGTATTTT.

The genes are TRBV12-3 or TRBV12-4 and TRBJ1-2, with D hard to call. V lost 5 bases and J lost 4, with 8 bases in between. The CDR3 spans 12 residues. As DNA, the CDR3 is TGTGCCAGCAGTATTAAGTTCTATGGCTACACCTTC. Protein sequence: CASSIKFYGYTF.

The chain has TRBV9 and TRBJ1-1, with a weak D call TRBD1 (6 bases). Per the germline V gene, CDR1 is SGDLS and CDR2 is YYNGEE. Trimming took off 3 bases at V and 1 base at J, with 7 bases between the two ends. The CDR3 length is 13 residues. CDR3 amino acids: CASSATGNTEAFF. CDR3 nucleotide sequence: TGTGCCAGCAGCGCGACAGGGAACACTGAAGCTTTCTTT.

J is TRBJ2-3 and V is TRBV7-6; TRBD1 might be the D (6 bases). This CDR3 is 14 amino acids long. V lost 3 bases and J lost 4, with 11 bases in between. Germline CDR1 reads SGHVS; CDR2 reads FNYEAQ. DNA of the CDR3: TGTGCCAGCAGCTTTGTGGGGGCGGCAGATACGCAGTATTTT. Protein product: CASSFVGAADTQYF. The entire variable domain, with the rest obtained from reference TRBV7-6 and TRBJ2-3, is as follows: GAGVSQSPRYKVTKRGQDVALRCDPISGHVSLYWYRQALGQGPEFLTYFNYEAQQDKSGLPNDRFSAERPEGSISTLTIQRTEQRDSAMYRCASSFVGAADTQYFGPGTRLTVL.

The chain carries TRBV5-4 and TRBJ2-1; TRBD2 matches 8 bases. The CDR3 is 15 amino acids. After removal of 0 bases from V and 7 bases from J, the junction contained 6 bases not matched to a gene. Germline loops: CDR1 SGHNT, CDR2 YYREEE (reference sequence). CDR3 amino acids: CASSLAAGVWNEQFF. The CDR3, as DNA: TGTGCCAGCAGCTTGGCAGCGGGAGTCTGGAATGAGCAGTTCTTC.

The rearrangement links TRBV19 to TRBJ2-1; D is uncertain. V gave up 0 bases and J gave up 0 bases, with 6 bases separating them. The length of the CDR3 is 15 residues. Germline values: CDR1 LNHDA, CDR2 SQIVND (reference sequence). This chain's CDR3 is CASSIDGSSYNEQFF. The DNA of the CDR3 is TGTGCCAGTAGTATAGATGGCAGCTCCTACAATGAGCAGTTCTTC.

The chain recombines TRBV5-1 with TRBJ2-5; no definite D call. V was cut by 5 bases and J by 2 bases, with 13 bases left in between. The germline V gene encodes CDR1 SGHRS and CDR2 YFSETQ. This CDR3 is 14 amino acids long. The CDR3 region is CASSRRDTQETQYF. DNA of the CDR3: TGCGCCAGCAGTAGGAGAGACACACAAGAGACCCAGTACTTC.

The chain joins TRBV29-1 to TRBJ2-5, with 12 bases that match TRBD2. V was pared by 5 bases and J by 2 bases, with 6 bases of the junction left unmatched. There are 15 residues in the CDR3. In germline, CDR1 is SQVTM, CDR2 ANQGSEA. The CDR3 sequence is CSVTGTSGYQETQYF. CDR3 nucleotides: TGCAGCGTTACAGGGACTAGCGGGTATCAAGAGACCCAGTACTTC.

On this clone itself: The junction shows a germline mismatch at one end, possibly a read error. The J gene is TRBJ2-3, the V gene TRBV18; tentatively, D is TRBD1 or TRBD2 (6 bases each). The CDR3 contains 16 residues. From germline, CDR1 is KGHSH and CDR2 LQKENI. The CDR3 reads CASSSPSGAVADTQYF. As DNA, the CDR3 is TGTGCCAGCTCATCACCTTCGGGGGCAGTTGCAGATACGCAGTATTTT.

This chain links TRBV12-3 or TRBV12-4 with TRBJ1-5; D not resolved. V shed 4 bases and J shed 4 bases, with 8 bases lying between them. CDR3 length: 13 residues. The CDR3 nucleotides read TGTGCCAGCAGTTACATGAGGAATCAGCCCCAGCATTTT. This gives the protein CASSYMRNQPQHF.

The chain joins TRBV4-3 to TRBJ1-2, with D possibly TRBD1 on 5 matching bases. Per the germline V gene, CDR1 is LGHNA and CDR2 is YSLEER. V gave up 0 bases and J gave up 7 bases, with 15 bases separating them. This CDR3 spans 15 amino acids. The chain's CDR3 is CASSQDRPARGGYTF. The CDR3 DNA sequence: TGCGCCAGCAGCCAAGACCGCCCGGCGAGGGGTGGCTACACCTTC.

The chain carries TRBV5-8 and TRBJ1-2, with D unresolved. V was cut by 2 bases and J by 4 bases, with 15 bases left in between. The germline CDR1 and CDR2 sequences are SGHTS and YDEGEE. This CDR3 has 15 amino acids. In DNA form, the CDR3 reads TGTGCCAGCAGCTTTAAACCCCGAGGAACCTATGGCTACACCTTC. It is translated as CASSFKPRGTYGYTF. Filled out from reference TRBV5-8 and TRBJ1-2, the complete variable domain reads EAGVTQSPTHLIKTRGQQATLRCSPISGHTSVYWYQQALGLGLQFLLWYDEGEERNRGNFPPRFSGRQFPNYSSELNVNALELEDSALYLCASSFKPRGTYGYTFGSGTRLTVV.

V and J are TRBV7-9 and TRBJ2-3; perhaps TRBD2 as D (6 bases). Between the trimmed V and J ends, which lost 3 bases and 1 base, there was a span of 8 bases. Germline V lookup: CDR1 SEHNR, CDR2 FQNEAQ (reference sequence). The CDR3 spans 14 residues. CDR3 sequence: CASSLAGRTDTQYF. For the CDR3, the DNA is TGTGCCAGCAGCTTGGCGGGACGCACAGATACGCAGTATTTT.

The CDR3 protein is CATTQQQGVAGYTF. Written as DNA, the CDR3 is TGTGCCACCACCCAACAGCAGGGGGTTGCTGGCTACACCTTC. The chain employs TRBV10-3 and TRBJ1-2, with 7 bases aligning to TRBD1. Germline assignment: CDR1 ENHRY and CDR2 SYGVKD. The CDR3 sequence is 14 residues long. The V and J ends lost 10 bases and 7 bases, in that order; junction bases with no gene match: 15.